This T cell receptor beta chain was observed in a study of vaccination effects on CD4 cells after COVID-19. As for the study in general: Under the ViraFEST assay, PBMC were stimulated with viral peptide pools so that antigen-specific CD4+ T cells expanded. Sequencing was performed afterwards. General study results and limits: Pronounced clonal contraction occurred in clones induced by infection and by vaccine late after vaccination.

Profiling relied on immunoSEQ multiplex PCR, and the TCRdb table lists in-frame clones only, not all of them. The sample has under 60,000 clones, roughly three fifths seen once. Comment on this clone: Its antigen is undetermined.

Investigators separated out CD4+ T cells once less than 11 days of culture had passed. The vaccine recipients had no prior SARS-CoV-2 infection, with negative nucleocapsid antibodies. At days 3 and 7, half of the medium was exchanged for IL-2 medium. Sequenced here: CD4+ T cells from PBMCs cultured without peptide, sampled before COVID-19 vaccination. The sequence derives from a human donor who received a COVID-19 vaccine.

In DNA form, the CDR3 reads TGTGCCAGCAGCTTGAAGCTGAACACTGAAGCTTTCTTT. Translated: CASSLKLNTEAFF. The chain links TRBV5-4 to TRBJ1-1, with D unresolved. V was clipped by 1 base and J by 0 bases, with 4 bases between them. CDR3 length equals 13 residues. Germline V gives CDR1 SGHNT, CDR2 YYREEE (reference sequence).